Shown below are 29 T cell receptor beta chains from a single sample sequenced in a study of blood T cell repertoires in COVID-19. This table comes from immunoSEQ multiplex PCR, and its TCRdb copy is limited to in-frame clones, with some not included. The sample includes fewer than 350,000 clones, 85% to 90% seen only once; the top ten take approximately 2%. The material sequenced was PBMCs or T cells enriched from blood (not recorded which). The receptors originated from an older woman in a cohort exposed to, infected with or recovered from COVID-19 (not recorded which).

Worth noting for this clone: The sample contains more than one DNA sequence encoding this CDR3. This chain links TRBV7-2 with TRBJ1-5; possibly TRBD1 for D (5 bases). The CDR3 runs 13 residues. Germline lookup yields CDR1 SGHTA and CDR2 FQGNSA. The ends were cut back, 5 bases at V and 6 bases at J, with 11 bases in the middle. The CDR3 is CASSLRGGQPQHF. CDR3 DNA: TGTGCCAGCAGCCTTCGGGGGGGTCAGCCCCAGCATTTT.

V is TRBV7-8 and J is TRBJ1-1, with D uncertain. The CDR3 length is 13 residues. CDR1 and CDR2 (germline): SGHVS, FQNEAQ. The V gene lost 5 bases and the J gene lost 5 bases, with 12 bases spanning the gap. This CDR3 reads CASSPGRRTEAFF. CDR3 nucleotides: TGTGCCAGCAGCCCAGGCCGGAGGACTGAAGCTTTCTTT.

Concerning this clone: A read error may produce the germline difference seen at one junction end. The J gene is TRBJ1-2, the V gene TRBV27, with a weak D call TRBD1 (6 bases). CDR1 is MNHEY, CDR2 SMNVEV, per germline (reference sequence). This CDR3 region has 13 residues. CDR3 bases: TGTGCCACCAGTCTGACAGGCGGCTATGGCTACACCTTC. Translated, it gives CATSLTGGYGYTF.

V gene TRBV30 combines with J gene TRBJ2-1, with D maybe TRBD2 (7 bases). V was cut by 3 bases and J by 4 bases, with 19 bases left in between. The length of the CDR3 is 16 residues. The germline V gene has CDR1 GTSNPN and CDR2 SVGIG (reference sequence). Here the CDR3 DNA reads TGTGCCTGGAGCCGGGGGGCCGGCAAAGCGTACAATGAGCAGTTCTTC. Its translation: CAWSRGAGKAYNEQFF.

The chain combines TRBV7-8 with TRBJ2-7; the match to TRBD2 covers 11 bases. The CDR3 has 16 amino acids. Unmatched junction bases numbered 5, after V lost 1 base and J lost 3 bases. CDR1 SGHVS and CDR2 FQNEAQ come from the germline V gene. The CDR3 bases are TGTGCCAGCAGCTTAGATCGACTAGCGGGAAACTACGAGCAGTACTTC. It encodes CASSLDRLAGNYEQYF.

This rearrangement joins TRBV3-1 (or the pseudogene TRBV3-2) to TRBJ2-7; the D is unclear. The germline gives CDR1 LGHDT, CDR2 YNNKEL (reference sequence). Trimming removed 1 base from V and 7 bases from J, with 8 bases in between. This CDR3 comprises 12 residues. The DNA for the CDR3 is TGTGCCAGCAGCCAAGTGGCCAGAGAGCAGTACTTC. Protein sequence: CASSQVAREQYF.

This clone was detected only once. This chain joins TRBV2 and TRBJ2-5; 7 bases map to TRBD1. Losses at the gene ends were 6 bases for V and 1 base for J; bases not matched to a gene: 8. This CDR3 region has 15 residues. Germline CDR1 is SNHLY and CDR2 is FYNNEI. CDR3 amino acids: CASSPPTGLQETQYF. The DNA for the CDR3 is TGTGCCAGCAGCCCCCCGACAGGGCTCCAAGAGACCCAGTACTTC.

The chain has TRBV29-1 and TRBJ1-1; D is unclear. The CDR3 is made up of 16 amino acids. The germline CDR1 and CDR2 sequences are SQVTM and ANQGSEA. V was trimmed by 2 bases and J by 4 bases, leaving 20 bases between them. Here the CDR3 reads CSVERAGRFGITEAFF. Written as DNA, the CDR3 is TGCAGCGTTGAAAGGGCGGGCAGGTTTGGTATCACTGAAGCTTTCTTT.

The chain is built from TRBV7-3 and TRBJ2-3, with no clear D. V lost 5 bases, J lost 11 bases, and 20 bases lay in between. The CDR3 has 14 residues. Germline CDR1 is SGHTA and CDR2 is FQGTGA. Here the CDR3 DNA reads TGTGCCAGCAGCCTCGACGCAGCTACTATGGTGCAGTATTTT. This translates into CASSLDAATMVQYF. The complete variable domain, with remaining parts taken from reference TRBV7-3 and TRBJ2-3, reads GAGVSQTPSNKVTEKGKYVELRCDPISGHTALYWYRQSLGQGPEFLIYFQGTGAADDSGLPNDRFFAVRPEGSVSTLKIQRTERGDSAVYLCASSLDAATMVQYFGPGTRLTVL.

V usage is TRBV27 and J usage is TRBJ2-2; D remains unclear. The CDR3 has 15 amino acids. Deletions cut 3 bases from V and 4 bases from J, with 12 bases between. Germline V gives CDR1 MNHEY, CDR2 SMNVEV (reference sequence). The CDR3 reads CASSLRSIGTGELFF. The CDR3 nucleotides read TGTGCCAGCAGTTTGAGGAGTATAGGCACCGGGGAGCTGTTTTTT.

The chain couples TRBV19 to TRBJ1-5; TRBD1 matches 9 bases. CDR3 size: 17 residues. Germline CDR1 reads LNHDA; CDR2 reads SQIVND (reference sequence). Trimming at V came to 8 bases and at J to 1 base, leaving 12 bases not matched to a gene. The CDR3: CASVGTGTGISNQPQHF. In DNA, the CDR3 is TGTGCCAGTGTGGGGACCGGGACAGGGATCAGCAATCAGCCCCAGCATTTT.

J is TRBJ1-5 and V is TRBV4-2; unclear D gene. V dropped 0 bases and J dropped 4 bases, with 10 bases sitting between them. The CDR3 totals 15 residues. Germline CDR1 reads LGHNA; CDR2 reads YNFKEQ. The CDR3 nucleotides are TGTGCCAGCAGCCAAGATGGGGAGAGGAATCAGCCCCAGCATTTT. Translating gives CASSQDGERNQPQHF.

The J gene is TRBJ2-1, the V gene TRBV3-1 (or the pseudogene TRBV3-2); 9 positions match TRBD2. Germline CDR1 reads LGHDT; CDR2 reads YNNKEL (reference sequence). The CDR3 length is 14 residues. J lost 6 bases, V lost 3 bases, and 3 bases had no gene match. CDR3 sequence reads: CASSQRLAVNEQFF. The DNA of the CDR3 is TGTGCCAGCAGCCAGAGACTAGCGGTCAATGAGCAGTTCTTC.

The gene calls are TRBV18 and TRBJ2-2; D ambiguous. The CDR3 contains 16 residues. The V gene's germline CDR1 is KGHSH and CDR2 LQKENI. V dropped 3 bases and J dropped 0 bases, with 11 bases sitting between them. The CDR3 sequence is CASSPSTDANTGELFF. CDR3 bases: TGTGCCAGCTCACCCAGCACAGACGCGAACACCGGGGAGCTGTTTTTT. The whole variable domain, remainder taken from reference TRBV18 and TRBJ2-2, is NAGVMQNPRHLVRRRGQEARLRCSPMKGHSHVYWYRQLPEEGLKFMVYLQKENIIDESGMPKERFSAEFPKEGPSILRIQQVVRGDSAAYFCASSPSTDANTGELFFGEGSRLTVL.

The CDR3 DNA reads TGTGCCAGCACCCACCCCCCCGGGGCGCGGGGAAATTCACCCCTCCACTTT. Its protein is CASTHPPGARGNSPLHF. The rearrangement joins TRBV28 to TRBJ1-6, with a tentative D call TRBD1 (5 bases). This CDR3 has 17 residues. CDR1 is MDHEN and CDR2 is SYDVKM in the germline V gene. Trimming took 7 bases from V and 7 from J, leaving 23 bases between them.

CDR3 sequence reads: CASSFLPQGMYGNTIYF. CDR3 nucleotides: TGCGCCAGCAGCTTCCTTCCTCAGGGAATGTATGGAAACACCATATATTTT. The gene calls are TRBV5-1 and TRBJ1-3; tentatively, D is TRBD1 (5 bases). Trimming pared 2 bases from V and 3 bases from J, leaving 18 bases between. The length of the CDR3 is 17 residues. Germline CDR1 and CDR2: SGHRS and YFSETQ. The full variable domain, its missing parts supplied by reference TRBV5-1 and TRBJ1-3, is KAGVTQTPRYLIKTRGQQVTLSCSPISGHRSVSWYQQTPGQGLQFLFEYFSETQRNKGNFPGRFSGRQFSNSRSEMNVSTLELGDSALYLCASSFLPQGMYGNTIYFGEGSWLTVV.

The CDR3 nucleotides are TGCGCCAGCAGGGGACAGGGGAATGCTTTCTTT. It translates to CASRGQGNAFF. This chain connects TRBV5-1 to TRBJ1-1; 10 bases line up with TRBD1. The CDR3 spans 11 residues. From germline, CDR1 is SGHRS and CDR2 YFSETQ. Germline trimming cut 5 bases from V and 11 bases from J; bases unmatched to any gene: 3.

This clone was counted only a few times. An end of the junction differs from the germline gene, which may be a read error. The V call is TRBV5-1, the J call TRBJ1-1; D remains unclear. The germline V gene has CDR1 SGHRS and CDR2 YFSETQ. The CDR3 is 13 amino acids. Written as DNA, the CDR3 is TGCGCCAGCAGTTTGGACTGGAACACTGAAGCTTTCTTT. Translating gives CASSLDWNTEAFF.

The rearrangement joins TRBV2 to TRBJ2-2; D may be TRBD1 (6 bases). V lost 8 bases to trimming and J lost 5 bases, with 15 bases between them. Germline values: CDR1 SNHLY, CDR2 FYNNEI. This CDR3 is built from 14 residues. The CDR3 nucleotides read TGTGCCAGCGGCGGCAGGGGCTTGACCGGGGAGCTGTTTTTT. This encodes CASGGRGLTGELFF. The variable domain in full, completed from reference TRBV2 and TRBJ2-2, reads EPEVTQTPSHQVTQMGQEVILRCVPISNHLYFYWYRQILGQKVEFLVSFYNNEISEKSEIFDDQFSVERPDGSNFTLKIRSTKLEDSAMYFCASGGRGLTGELFFGEGSRLTVL.

The V call is TRBV5-1, the J call TRBJ1-6; D is unclear. The germline V gene has CDR1 SGHRS and CDR2 YFSETQ. Trimming took off 0 bases at V and 0 bases at J, with 7 bases between the two ends. The CDR3 has 16 amino acids. DNA of the CDR3: TGCGCCAGCAGCTTGGCTTCGAGCTCCTATAATTCACCCCTCCACTTT. It is translated as CASSLASSSYNSPLHF.

The V gene is TRBV15, the J gene TRBJ2-3; TRBD1 aligns across 11 bases. V shed 0 bases and J 9 bases; nucleotides not matched to a gene: 8. This CDR3 spans 16 amino acids. CDR1 LNHNV and CDR2 YYDKDF come from the germline V gene (reference sequence). Here the CDR3 reads CATSRDFGTGGLTQYF. The DNA for the CDR3 is TGTGCCACCAGCAGAGATTTTGGGACAGGGGGTTTAACGCAGTATTTT.

This chain uses TRBV2 with TRBJ2-3; TRBD1 aligns across 7 bases. This CDR3 comprises 16 residues. Germline values: CDR1 SNHLY, CDR2 FYNNEI. V lost 3 bases and J lost 3; bases outside the gene matches: 9. The CDR3 region has the DNA TGTGCCAGCAGTGACGACAGGGCGGGTGGGACAGATACGCAGTATTTT. This gives the protein CASSDDRAGGTDTQYF.

This clone appeared a single time. V is TRBV9 and J is TRBJ2-1, with 14 bases identical to TRBD2. V gave up 5 bases and J gave up 8 bases; unmatched junction bases: 9. The CDR3 covers 16 residues. Germline-derived CDR1 and CDR2 are SGDLS and YYNGEE. The CDR3: CASRDLTGLAGDEQFF. The CDR3 DNA follows: TGTGCCAGCAGGGATCTGACGGGACTAGCGGGAGATGAGCAGTTCTTC.

The gene calls are TRBV6-1 and TRBJ1-3; no definite D call. Trimming cost V 1 base and J 3 bases, with 7 bases left between them. This CDR3 contains 14 residues. Germline V gene sequence: CDR1 MNHNS, CDR2 SASEGT. DNA for the CDR3: TGTGCCAGCAGTGAAGGCGGGGTTGGAAACACCATATATTTT. Protein sequence: CASSEGGVGNTIYF.

The rearrangement joins TRBV4-2 to TRBJ2-7, with D perhaps TRBD2 (5 bases). This CDR3 spans 17 amino acids. V was trimmed by 0 bases and J by 3 bases, leaving 18 bases between them. CDR1 is LGHNA, CDR2 YNFKEQ, per germline. CDR3 DNA sequence: TGTGCCAGCAGCCAAGAGGCCCTCGGGGAGCGAGACTACGAGCAGTACTTC. Translated, it gives CASSQEALGERDYEQYF.

The chain employs TRBV6-5 and TRBJ1-3; D ambiguous. V was cut by 2 bases and J by 1 base, with 9 bases left in between. Germline CDR1 is MNHEY and CDR2 is SVGAGI. The CDR3 has 15 residues. CDR3 DNA sequence: TGTGCCAGCAGTTACATGTCGGGGTCTGGAAACACCATATATTTT. Protein: CASSYMSGSGNTIYF.

V gene TRBV7-2 combines with J gene TRBJ2-5; 8 bases map to TRBD2. V shed 5 bases and J 5 bases; nucleotides not matched to a gene: 4. Germline V CDR1 and CDR2: SGHTA, FQGNSA. The CDR3 runs to 13 residues. CDR3 coding DNA: TGTGCCAGCAGCGGGACTAGTTGGGAGACCCAGTACTTC. Its translation is CASSGTSWETQYF. Full variable domain (rest looked up from reference TRBV7-2 and TRBJ2-5): GAGVSQSPSNKVTEKGKDVELRCDPISGHTALYWYRQSLGQGLEFLIYFQGNSAPDKSGLPSDRFSAERTGGSVSTLTIQRTQQEDSAVYLCASSGTSWETQYFGPGTRLLVL.

This rearrangement joins TRBV28 to TRBJ2-7; TRBD2 matches 8 bases. The V gene's germline CDR1 is MDHEN and CDR2 SYDVKM. The CDR3 extends over 17 amino acids. V was clipped by 1 base and J by 4 bases; unmatched bases: 12. The chain's CDR3 is CASSLSLRTSSSYEQYF. The CDR3 DNA sequence: TGTGCCAGCAGTTTATCCCTCCGGACTAGCTCTTCATACGAGCAGTACTTC.

This chain joins TRBV28 and TRBJ2-7; 9 bases line up with TRBD1. CDR1 and CDR2 (germline): MDHEN, SYDVKM. The CDR3 length is 15 residues. V lost 5 bases and J lost 2; bases outside the gene matches: 7. CDR3 sequence (DNA): TGTGCCAGCAGTAAACCCGGGACAGGGACCTACGAGCAGTACTTC. Its protein product is CASSKPGTGTYEQYF.